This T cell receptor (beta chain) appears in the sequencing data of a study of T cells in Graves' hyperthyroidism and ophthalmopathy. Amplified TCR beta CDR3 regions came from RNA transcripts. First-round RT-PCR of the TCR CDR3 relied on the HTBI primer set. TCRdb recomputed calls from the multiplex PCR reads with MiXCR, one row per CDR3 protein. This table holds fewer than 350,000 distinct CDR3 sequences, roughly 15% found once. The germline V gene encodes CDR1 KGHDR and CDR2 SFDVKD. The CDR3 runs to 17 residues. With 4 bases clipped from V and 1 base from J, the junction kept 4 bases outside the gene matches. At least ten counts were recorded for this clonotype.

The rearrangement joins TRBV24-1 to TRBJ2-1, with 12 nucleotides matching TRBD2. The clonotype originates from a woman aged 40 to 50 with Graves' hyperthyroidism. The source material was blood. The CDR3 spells CATSEGTSGSSYNEQFF. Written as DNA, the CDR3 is TGTGCCACCAGTGAGGGGACTAGCGGGTCGTCCTACAATGAGCAGTTCTTC.